The source of this T cell receptor beta chain is a study of OX40 agonist ivuxolimab in advanced cancers. Broadly, across the study: Ivuxolimab, which targeted the costimulatory receptor OX40 (CD134), was an agonistic, fully human IgG2 monoclonal antibody. The monotherapy dose-escalation portion (N of about 50 patients) of the phase I ivuxolimab trial is reported in the paper. The purpose of peripheral TCRbeta sequencing was to test whether ivuxolimab changed TCR sequence diversity and led to clonal T-cell expansion. Among the roughly 52 dose-escalation patients, approximately 20 had hepatocellular carcinoma, some 15 melanoma, 9 renal cell carcinoma and 9 head and neck cancer. Intravenous ivuxolimab was administered to patients every 2 weeks at six dose levels: 0.01, 0.1, 0.3, 1.5, 3 and 10 mg/kg. The dose-escalation cohort was about 83% male with a mean age of about 60 years, ranging from about 20 to 85. Three dose-escalation patients achieved partial responses, one with hepatocellular carcinoma and two with cutaneous melanoma. Patients were allowed to have had prior anti-PD-1, anti-PD-L1 or anti-CTLA-4 therapy, and more than 30% of the dose-escalation patients had previously received checkpoint inhibitors.

Concerning this clone: The specificity of this receptor is unknown. No quality values exist for individual bases; no much larger clone is one base distant.

To sequence the TCRbeta CDR3 region, genomic DNA was isolated from the sorted cells. The immunoSEQ Assay was used for sequencing of TCRbeta CDR3 regions. Entries here come from immuneACCESS through TCRdb and include only in-frame sequences with V and J called. Some clones fail to appear in such tables; in the studies checked, an unresolved V gene covers under half of the shortfall, and the cause of the remainder is unknown. The table for this sample lists 65,000 to 80,000 clones; approximately 86% of them were counted only once. Under 2.5% of the sample is held by the ten biggest clonotypes. V and J are truncated by 4 bases and 0 bases respectively, leaving an intervening sequence of 11 bases. The CDR3 starts with the cysteine, ends with the phenylalanine, and has 15 residues. Only CDR3 DNA remains: 45 bases, in frame from the first base. In the germline V gene (reference sequence), CDR1 corresponds to SGHNT and CDR2 to YYREEE.

Overall results and qualifications from the work: After ivuxolimab, expanded clones were on average more numerous among CD8+ T cells than among CD4+ T cells. Antigen specificity was not determined for the clonally expanded peripheral T cells. Clonal expansion of both CD4+ and CD8+ blood T cells was observed from baseline to week 6 at doses 0.1 to 3.0 mg/kg. In partial responders in the 0.1-3.0 mg/kg groups, normalized peripheral clonal expansion was found to be among the lowest, especially among CD8+ T cells. Low levels of normalized T-cell clonal expansion were also seen in some patients who did not respond.

Patients with a history of autoimmune disease or receiving systemic immunosuppression were excluded from the trial. Peripheral blood for TCR sequencing was collected from all dose cohorts at baseline, on cycle 4 day 1, and on cycle 7 day 1. Samples came from an open-label, multicenter, first-in-human phase I dose-escalation trial of ivuxolimab. Adults with locally advanced or metastatic head and neck squamous cell, hepatocellular, melanoma or renal cell carcinoma were enrolled in the trial. Before TCR sequencing, CD4+ and CD8+ T cells were separately sorted from peripheral blood. The TCR originated in an adult with an advanced solid tumor such as melanoma, head and neck, liver or kidney cancer. The chain joins TRBV5-4 to TRBJ1-5, with no D gene named confidently. Sequences were derived from CD4+ or CD8+ T cells sorted from blood, sampled in a trial of the OX40 agonist ivuxolimab. The CDR3 region reads CASSQDGYSNQPQHF. The nucleotide sequence is given as TGTGCCAGCAGCCAAGATGGTTATAGCAATCAGCCCCAGCATTTT.